What follows are 15 T cell receptor gamma chains derived from one specimen sequenced in a study of γδ T cells in repeated Plasmodium falciparum infection. Bulk repertoires came from Vgamma9/Vdelta2+ or Vdelta2-negative gammadelta T cells flow-sorted from PBMC. TCRdb reprocessed the multiplex PCR reads using CATT. Here the sample spans more than 4,500 gamma-chain clones, 3% to 3.5% being singletons. Material for sequencing was gamma-delta T cells from blood. The receptors were gathered from a pool of human donors (malaria-infected and uninfected, not separated).

This clone showed up just a few times. TCRdb's protein does not match the DNA translation at residue 16; the protein provided is translated from the DNA. The rearrangement joins TRGV9 to TRGJP1. Since TCRdb gives no J gene, matching the DNA to germline was used here to assign it. The germline gives CDR1 GITISATS, CDR2 ISYDGTV (reference sequence). The CDR3 runs to 17 residues. V lost 0 bases and J lost 15; bases outside the gene matches: 22. The CDR3 is CALWEVRSELGKKIKIF. The CDR3 DNA reads as TGTGCCTTGTGGGAGGTGCGGTCCGAGTTGGGCAAAAAAATCAAGATATTT.

This clone was found many times. The translation of this DNA and the TCRdb protein of a much larger clone differ at residue 5, probably owing to a read error; the protein shown here is translated from the DNA. V usage is TRGV9 and J usage is TRGJP. Because TCRdb records no J gene, it was assigned here through a match of the DNA to germline. The V segment lost 5 bases and the J segment 4 bases; nucleotides outside the gene matches: 5. The CDR3 runs 16 residues. Germline V gene data show CDR1 as GITISATS and CDR2 as ISYDGTV (reference sequence). The CDR3 loop is CALWAPQELGKKIKVF. In DNA, the CDR3 is TGTGCCTTGTGGGCTCCACAAGAGTTGGGCAAAAAAATCAAGGTATTT.

A note on this clone: TCRdb pairs this DNA with a much larger clone's protein that differs at residue 3, likely a read error; the protein shown was translated from the DNA. The V gene is TRGV4, the J gene TRGJ1 or TRGJ2. Germline CDR1 is EGSTGY and CDR2 is YDSYTSSV. The CDR3 length is 13 residues. The CDR3 DNA reads TGTGCCTCCTGGGACGGGATTGTGAATAAGAAACTCTTT. It yields the protein CASWDGIVNKKLF.

About this clone itself: The protein held in TCRdb is that of a much larger clone and does not match this DNA's translation at residue 15, likely because of a read error; the protein shown is translated from the DNA. The chain links TRGV4 to TRGJ1 or TRGJ2. The germline CDR1 and CDR2 sequences are EGSTGY and YDSYTSSV. The CDR3 has 17 amino acids. For the CDR3, the DNA is TGTGCCACCTGGGATATAAAAAGTGAACCGAATTATTATAAGAGACTCTTT. Translated, it gives CATWDIKSEPNYYKRLF.

Points on this clone: TCRdb has a much larger clone's protein, which differs at residue 8 from the translation of this DNA, likely because of a read error; what is shown is the protein translated from the DNA. The V gene is TRGV9, the J gene TRGJP. No J segment appears in TCRdb, so it was assigned here by matching the sequence to germline. The CDR3 consists of 15 residues. Germline loops: CDR1 GITISATS, CDR2 ISYDGTV (reference sequence). Here the CDR3 DNA reads TGTGCCTTGTGGGAGCCAGAGTCGGGCAAAAAAATCAAGGTATTT. Translated: CALWEPESGKKIKVF.

In regard to this clone: The protein TCRdb lists belongs to a much larger clone and differs from this DNA's translation at residue 6, which points to a read error; the protein shown is made from the DNA. V and J are TRGV5 and TRGJ1 or TRGJ2. The CDR3 is 12 amino acids. Unmatched junction bases numbered 4, after V lost 1 base and J lost 7 bases. The germline V gene encodes CDR1 VINAFY and CDR2 YDVSNSKD. The chain's CDR3 is CATWDSHYKKLF. CDR3 bases: TGTGCCACCTGGGACAGTCACTATAAGAAACTCTTT.

A remark on this clone: For this DNA, TCRdb reports the protein of a much larger clone, which diverges at residue 16, most likely from a read error; the protein presented here is translated directly from the DNA. The chain joins TRGV9 to TRGJP. The J gene is not listed in TCRdb, so it was assigned here from a DNA match to germline. The CDR3 sequence is 19 residues long. CDR1 and CDR2 (germline): GITISATS, ISYDGTV (reference sequence). The DNA for the CDR3 is TGTGCCTTGTGGGAGGTGCACCCGACTCAAGAGTTGGGCAAAAAAGTCAAGGTATTT. Translation: CALWEVHPTQELGKKVKVF.

This clone was found a few times. TCRdb records a much larger clone's protein for this DNA, with a difference at residue 11 that likely arises from a read error; the protein given is the translation of the DNA. V gene TRGV9 combines with J gene TRGJP. Germline V gene data show CDR1 as GITISATS and CDR2 as ISYDGTV (reference sequence). This CDR3 spans 17 amino acids. Here the CDR3 DNA reads TGTGCCTTGTGGGAGGTGCACGCGGAGTTGTGCAAAAAAATCAAGGTATTT. Translated, it gives CALWEVHAELCKKIKVF.

Concerning this clone itself: The protein recorded in TCRdb matches a much larger clone and deviates from this DNA's translation at residue 15, suggesting a read error; the protein here is obtained by translating the DNA. No J gene was named, though the V gene is TRGV9. This CDR3 has 17 residues. The germline CDR1 and CDR2 sequences are GITISATS and ISYDGTV (reference sequence). The CDR3 region is CALWEVPLELGKKITVF. The CDR3 bases are TGTGCCTTGTGGGAGGTGCCTCTGGAGTTGGGCAAAAAAATCACGGTATTT.

This clone was observed a few times. The TCRdb protein, from a much larger clone, departs from this DNA's translation at residue 5, likely by read error; the protein shown derives from the DNA. The rearrangement uses TRGV9 and TRGJ1 or TRGJ2. The J gene is absent in TCRdb and was assigned here via DNA matching to germline. The CDR3 runs to 13 residues. CDR1 is GITISATS and CDR2 is ISYDGTV in the germline V gene (reference sequence). Germline trimming cut 4 bases from V and 2 bases from J; bases unmatched to any gene: 5. This CDR3 is CALWDPHYYKKLF. In DNA, the CDR3 is TGTGCCTTGTGGGATCCACATTATTATAAGAAACTCTTT.

Turning to this clone: The protein recorded in TCRdb matches a much larger clone and deviates from this DNA's translation at residue 5, suggesting a read error; the protein here is obtained by translating the DNA. The V gene is TRGV3, the J gene TRGJ1 or TRGJ2. Germline V gene data show CDR1 as VTNTFY and CDR2 as YDVSTARD (reference sequence). The CDR3 has 13 residues. For the CDR3, the DNA is TGTGCCACCTGGAACAGGCGTCGGTATAAGAAACTCTTT. This gives the protein CATWNRRRYKKLF.

The chain employs TRGV4 and TRGJ1 or TRGJ2. Germline matching of the DNA provided the J gene here, since TCRdb leaves it blank. This CDR3 comprises 14 residues. Looked up from germline, CDR1 is EGSTGY and CDR2 is YDSYTSSV. V lost 5 bases, J lost 4 bases, and 11 bases stayed unmatched. The CDR3 spells CATWVPFRYYKKLF. The CDR3 DNA follows: TGTGCCACCTGGGTCCCGTTCCGCTATTATAAGAAACTCTTT.

This clone was seen only a few times. The protein given by TCRdb reflects a much larger clone and differs at residue 9 from this DNA's translation, likely from a read error; the protein shown is the DNA's translation. V gene TRGV9 combines with J gene TRGJP. No J gene is reported in TCRdb; it was inferred here by comparing the DNA with germline. This CDR3 is 15 amino acids long. The germline gives CDR1 GITISATS, CDR2 ISYDGTV (reference sequence). The CDR3 loop is CALWKRELDKKIKVF. The CDR3 coding sequence is TGTGCCTTGTGGAAGCGTGAGTTGGACAAAAAAATCAAGGTATTT.

This clone turned up a few times. A junction boundary mismatches the germline segment, possibly from a read error. CDR3 nucleotides: TGCGCCAGGTATTATAAGAAACTCTTT. This codes for CARYYKKLF. The chain uses TRGV9 and TRGJ1 or TRGJ2. Because TCRdb records no J gene, it was assigned here through a match of the DNA to germline. In germline, CDR1 is GITISATS, CDR2 ISYDGTV (reference sequence). The CDR3 extends over 9 amino acids.

This clone has only a few counts. The TCRdb record carries a much larger clone's protein, which differs from this DNA's translation at residue 4; a read error is the likely cause, and the protein listed here is the DNA translation. The genes are TRGV9 and TRGJP. Since TCRdb gives no J gene, matching the DNA to germline was used here to assign it. This CDR3 is built from 17 residues. In germline, CDR1 is GITISATS, CDR2 ISYDGTV (reference sequence). The DNA of the CDR3 is TGTGCCTTGCGGGAGGTGCACGCGGAGTTGGGCAAAAAAATCAAGGTATTT. It specifies CALREVHAELGKKIKVF.